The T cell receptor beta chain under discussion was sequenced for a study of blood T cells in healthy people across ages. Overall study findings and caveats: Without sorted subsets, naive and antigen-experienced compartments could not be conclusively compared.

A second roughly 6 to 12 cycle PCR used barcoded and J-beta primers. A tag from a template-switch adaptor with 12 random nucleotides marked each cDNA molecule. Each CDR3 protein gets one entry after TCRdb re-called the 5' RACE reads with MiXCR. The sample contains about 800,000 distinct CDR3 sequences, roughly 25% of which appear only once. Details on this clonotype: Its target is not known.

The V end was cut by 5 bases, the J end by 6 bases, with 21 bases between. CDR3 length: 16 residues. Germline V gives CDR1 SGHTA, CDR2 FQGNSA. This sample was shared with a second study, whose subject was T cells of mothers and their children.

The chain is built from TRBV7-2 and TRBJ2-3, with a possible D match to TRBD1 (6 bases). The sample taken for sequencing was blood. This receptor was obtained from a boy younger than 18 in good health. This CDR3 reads CASSRPQGRESDTQYF. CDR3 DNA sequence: TGTGCCAGCAGCCGACCCCAGGGGAGAGAATCGGATACGCAGTATTTT.